This entry concerns a single T cell receptor beta chain. Its antigen remains unknown. This entry belongs to a study of early T cells in non-severe SARS-CoV-2 infection. Study in general: From unsorted whole blood, bulk RNA was sequenced, and the chains remained unpaired.

Study-level results: In VDJdb matching, anti-spike CD8 responses were favored while private and CD4 specificities went missing.

Attached unique molecular identifiers marked individual cDNA molecules. TCRdb ran MiXCR on the 5' RACE reads and lists one entry per CDR3 protein. Of about 76,000 distinct CDR3 sequences listed, around 11% are singletons. Deletions cut 2 bases from V and 4 bases from J, with 22 bases between. The germline V gene encodes CDR1 MNHEY and CDR2 SVGAGI. The CDR3 is 18 amino acids. V usage is TRBV6-5 and J usage is TRBJ2-3; D is undetermined. The TCR originated in an adult who was a healthcare worker with PCR-confirmed SARS-CoV-2 infection or an uninfected control (not recorded which). Source material: whole blood. CDR3: CASSYQFPRRTPADTQYF. DNA for the CDR3: TGTGCCAGCAGTTACCAGTTCCCTCGGCGGACCCCTGCAGATACGCAGTATTTT.